Sequencing of this T cell receptor beta chain was carried out in a study of blood T cells in healthy people across ages. PCR was performed a second time for about 6 to 12 cycles using a sample-barcoded 5' primer and a J-beta primer mix. Each CDR3 protein gets one entry after TCRdb re-called the 5' RACE reads with MiXCR. There are about 1,400,000 distinct CDR3 sequences in the sample; around 42% occur only once, and 7% to 9% lies in the top ten. Extraction yielded at least 5 micrograms of total RNA per sample. V dropped 5 bases and J dropped 5 bases, with 9 bases sitting between them. The germline gives CDR1 MNHEY, CDR2 SVGAGI. This CDR3 is 12 amino acids long.

The rearrangement uses TRBV6-5 and TRBJ1-1; D uncertain. This sequence originates from a woman aged 18-29 years in good health. The sample consisted of blood. DNA for the CDR3: TGTGCCAGCAGTGCAGGAGTTACTGAAGCTTTCTTT. It codes for CASSAGVTEAFF.